This T cell receptor beta chain was recovered during a study of cytomegalovirus exposure and HLA in healthy donors. CDR1 and CDR2 from the germline V gene are SNHLY and FYNNEI. V dropped 6 bases and J dropped 6; count of bases not matched to a gene: 15. The CDR3 consists of 16 residues. Use of 60 Vbeta and 13 Jbeta primers characterized the PCR. The table came from immunoSEQ multiplex PCR; TCRdb's copy has only in-frame clones and leaves some out. Of about 170,000 clones in the sample, roughly 78% were seen once. The origin of this receptor is a woman aged 45-65 years in good health and CMV-seropositive. J is TRBJ2-7 and V is TRBV2; 9 bases align to TRBD1. The sample was PBMCs. DNA of the CDR3: TGTGCCAGCAGGAAACTTGGTGGGACAGGGAGCGGCGAGCAGTACTTC. It yields the protein CASRKLGGTGSGEQYF.